These 5 T cell receptor beta chains were sequenced from one sample in a study of CD8+CD57+ T cells in acquired aplastic anemia. Profiles of TCR beta VDJ and CDR3 were generated from a genomic DNA template. TCRdb re-called the reads with MiXCR, one entry per CDR3 protein. Found here are 300,000 or so distinct CDR3 sequences, approximately 60% of them singletons; the top ten hold roughly 1.3%. Sequenced patients had shown CD8+CD57+ cell expansion by flow cytometry. Material for sequencing was sorted CD4+, CD8+, or CD8+CD57+ T cells (not recorded which) from PBMCs. The source of these receptors is a human donor with aplastic anemia.

This clonotype was detected only a few times. CDR3 DNA sequence: TGCAGTGCTAAGGGACTAGCGGGGATCTACGAGCAGTACTTC. This sequence encodes CSAKGLAGIYEQYF. The V and J genes are TRBV20-1 and TRBJ2-7, with 13 bases fitting TRBD2. The CDR3 extends over 14 amino acids. From germline, CDR1 is DFQATT and CDR2 SNEGSKA (reference sequence). V trimming: 4 bases; J trimming: 3 bases; junction bases outside the gene matches: 3.

This sequence joins TRBV7-9 and TRBJ1-1; 9 bases are a match to TRBD1. V shed 4 bases, J shed 4 bases, and the junction held 10 bases outside the gene matches. CDR1 and CDR2 (germline): SEHNR, FQNEAQ (reference sequence). This CDR3 contains 16 residues. The CDR3 DNA reads TGTGCCAGCAGCTCGCCCCCGGGACAGGGAGTCACTGAAGCTTTCTTT. It translates to CASSSPPGQGVTEAFF.

This clonotype was seen at least ten times. The chain links TRBV2 to TRBJ1-5; D perhaps matches TRBD1 (5 bases). V was pared by 4 bases and J by 3 bases, with 19 bases between. CDR1 and CDR2 from the germline V gene are SNHLY and FYNNEI. The CDR3 covers 17 residues. The CDR3 region is CASSAAGTVFFNQPQHF. CDR3 DNA sequence: TGTGCCAGCAGTGCGGCCGGGACGGTTTTTTTCAATCAGCCCCAGCATTTT.

The sample holds a few counts of this clonotype. CDR3 DNA: TGTGCCAGCAGTGGTGGAGCGGGATCAGCCTACGAGCAGTACTTC. Encoded protein: CASSGGAGSAYEQYF. The chain employs TRBV7-9 and TRBJ2-7, with TRBD2 matching over 7 bases. V dropped 6 bases and J dropped 2; count of bases not matched to a gene: 10. CDR1 and CDR2 (germline): SEHNR, FQNEAQ (reference sequence). This CDR3 is built from 15 residues.

A remark on this clonotype: The CDR3 does not close with the conserved phenylalanine or tryptophan, likely indicating a read error. The limits of the CDR3 on the DNA are not certain, so only TCRdb's listed CDR3 is given. V is TRBV7-3 and J is TRBJ1-2; the DNA was not compared with TRBD1, the D call given in the table. Both ends counted, the CDR3 spans 11 residues. CDR1 and CDR2 (germline): SGHTA, FQGTGA. This chain's CDR3 is CASSQAPGQTL.